This T cell receptor (beta chain) emerged from a study of shared clonotypes between healthy human individuals. Points from the study as a whole: For sorted subsets, rarefaction showed incomplete sequencing despite large depth.

Per germline, CDR1 SGHRS and CDR2 YFSETQ. Trimming stripped 4 bases from V and 3 bases from J, with 17 bases between. The CDR3 sequence is 15 residues long. Libraries were prepared by immunoSEQ multiplex PCR; TCRdb keeps only in-frame clonotypes and omits some of them. The repertoire includes about 730,000 clones, around 70% of them detected once, and more than 1.5% sits in the top ten. Concerning this clone: Its antigen remains unknown.

The sequence derives from a woman in her 30s in good health. This rearrangement joins TRBV5-1 to TRBJ2-7, with D perhaps matching TRBD2 (6 bases). Material: memory CD4+ T cells sorted from blood. Subset specified: CD45RA-negative fraction. For the CDR3, the DNA is TGCGCCAGCAGCGATAATCCGGGAGAGGGCTACGAGCAGTACTTC. Encoded protein: CASSDNPGEGYEQYF.